Below are 32 T cell receptor beta chains sequenced from a single sample in a study of cytomegalovirus exposure and HLA in healthy donors. PCR amplification relied on 60 Vbeta primers (plus 13 Jbeta primers). The assay was immunoSEQ multiplex PCR, and TCRdb's table has in-frame clones only and misses some. The table shows 95,000 to 100,000 clones, with 74% occurring only once. Sequencing was performed on PBMCs. The receptors were sampled from a male donor in good health and CMV-seronegative.

The chain has TRBV23-1 and TRBJ2-5, with TRBD2 matching over 13 bases. TRBV23-1 is annotated as an ORF whose role is uncertain. Trimming at V came to 6 bases and at J to 1 base, leaving 11 bases not matched to a gene. The CDR3 covers 18 residues. The CDR3 region is CASRQRTSGSKRQETQYF. The CDR3 nucleotides are TGCGCCAGCAGGCAGAGGACTAGCGGGAGTAAACGCCAAGAGACCCAGTACTTC.

The chain carries TRBV7-3 and TRBJ2-2; TRBD1 agrees at 8 bases. Trimming at V came to 4 bases and at J to 2 bases, leaving 6 bases not matched to a gene. This CDR3 is built from 16 residues. CDR1 is SGHTA and CDR2 is FQGTGA in the germline V gene. The CDR3 here is CASSSDRGANTGELFF. CDR3 sequence (DNA): TGTGCCAGCAGCTCCGACAGGGGAGCAAACACCGGGGAGCTGTTTTTT.

The chain combines TRBV7-8 with TRBJ1-3; D not certain. Germline V CDR1 and CDR2: SGHVS, FQNEAQ. V lost 0 bases and J lost 0, with 6 bases in between. The CDR3 covers 15 residues. The CDR3 DNA sequence: TGTGCCAGCAGCTTAGCCCCAGACTCTGGAAACACCATATATTTT. Translation: CASSLAPDSGNTIYF.

This clone was seen only a few times. V gene TRBV6-5 combines with J gene TRBJ1-5; the match to TRBD1 covers 7 bases. CDR1 is MNHEY and CDR2 is SVGAGI in the germline V gene. The CDR3 totals 14 residues. Trimming at V came to 5 bases and at J to 2 bases, leaving 3 bases not matched to a gene. CDR3 nucleotide sequence: TGTGCCAGCAGTGAGGGGGCTGGCAATCAGCCCCAGCATTTT. This encodes CASSEGAGNQPQHF.

The rearrangement joins TRBV30 to TRBJ2-1; unclear D gene. CDR1 is GTSNPN, CDR2 SVGIG, per germline (reference sequence). V shed 1 base and J shed 7 bases, with 17 bases lying between them. The CDR3 has 15 amino acids. The CDR3 bases are TGTGCCTGGAGTGGGCTAATCCCGGGTCCGAATGAGCAGTTCTTC. This gives the protein CAWSGLIPGPNEQFF.

The chain is built from TRBV5-1 and TRBJ2-2, with D perhaps matching TRBD1 (6 bases). Looked up from germline, CDR1 is SGHRS and CDR2 is YFSETQ. This CDR3 contains 15 residues. V was trimmed by 8 bases and J by 0 bases, leaving 14 bases between them. Here the CDR3 DNA reads TGCGCCAGTACAAGGACAGAAGCGAACACCGGGGAGCTGTTTTTT. As protein: CASTRTEANTGELFF.

V is TRBV30 and J is TRBJ2-3; D is uncertain. This CDR3 region has 11 residues. Per germline, CDR1 GTSNPN and CDR2 SVGIG (reference sequence). Deletions cut 0 bases from V and 6 bases from J, with 4 bases between. CDR3 sequence (DNA): TGTGCCTGGAGTGTACACGATACGCAGTATTTT. Translated: CAWSVHDTQYF.

The CDR3: CASRSRQGAGTEAFF. In DNA form, the CDR3 reads TGTGCCAGCAGGAGTAGGCAGGGGGCTGGCACTGAAGCTTTCTTT. The J gene is TRBJ1-1, the V gene TRBV27; the match to TRBD1 covers 8 bases. The CDR3 totals 15 residues. J lost 4 bases, V lost 6 bases, and 10 bases had no gene match. Per the germline V gene, CDR1 is MNHEY and CDR2 is SMNVEV (reference sequence).

This clone was counted a few times. The chain is built from TRBV6-1 and TRBJ1-1; 9 bases line up with TRBD1. V trimming: 8 bases; J trimming: 6 bases; junction bases outside the gene matches: 13. The CDR3 consists of 15 residues. Germline V lookup: CDR1 MNHNS, CDR2 SASEGT. CDR3 coding DNA: TGTGCCAGCCGGCCGACAACTGGGGACAGGGCTGAAGCTTTCTTT. Protein sequence: CASRPTTGDRAEAFF.

This sequence joins TRBV6-5 and TRBJ2-4; TRBD1 agrees at 7 bases. The CDR3 runs 13 residues. The trim removed 10 bases at V and 0 bases at J, leaving 3 bases unmatched. CDR1 is MNHEY and CDR2 is SVGAGI in the germline V gene. The CDR3 here is CATQGVAKNIQYF. CDR3 nucleotide sequence: TGTGCCACTCAGGGGGTAGCCAAAAACATTCAGTACTTC.

CDR3 nucleotides: TGTGCCAGCAGCCCTTCTAGCGGGAGGGCCAATGAGCAGTTCTTC. The encoded protein is CASSPSSGRANEQFF. V is TRBV7-3 and J is TRBJ2-1, with TRBD2 matching over 12 bases. V gave up 5 bases and J gave up 6 bases; unmatched junction bases: 5. Germline V gives CDR1 SGHTA, CDR2 FQGTGA. The CDR3 has 15 residues.

This clone was seen more than once but under ten times. The chain uses TRBV19 and TRBJ2-3; 11 bases line up with TRBD1. CDR1 and CDR2 from the germline V gene are LNHDA and SQIVND (reference sequence). The CDR3 has 19 amino acids. Trimming took 3 bases from V and 1 from J; bases not matched to a gene: 12. DNA for the CDR3: TGTGCCAGTAGTATTAGGGGACAGGGGGTAGTGGGCCGCACAGATACGCAGTATTTT. It is translated as CASSIRGQGVVGRTDTQYF.

CDR3 DNA sequence: TGTGCCAGTAGTACCCCTTCCGGGGGCACTGAAGCTTTCTTT. Encoded protein: CASSTPSGGTEAFF. This chain links TRBV19 with TRBJ1-1, with a weak D call TRBD1 (5 bases). Germline-derived CDR1 and CDR2 are LNHDA and SQIVND (reference sequence). This CDR3 contains 14 residues. V was cut by 4 bases and J by 4 bases, with 13 bases left in between.

This clone was seen a single time. The V call is TRBV29-1, the J call TRBJ2-1; no firm D call. This CDR3 comprises 12 residues. Germline assignment: CDR1 SQVTM and CDR2 ANQGSEA. V lost 7 bases and J 4 bases, leaving 11 bases between the germline ends. The DNA of the CDR3 is TGCAGCGCCGAGACTGTGTACAATGAGCAGTTCTTC. This translates into CSAETVYNEQFF.

This chain connects TRBV27 to TRBJ1-1; the D is unclear. The V end lost 1 base, the J end lost 4 bases, and 13 bases lay between the germline ends. This CDR3 has 15 residues. Germline-derived CDR1 and CDR2 are MNHEY and SMNVEV (reference sequence). This CDR3 reads CASSLFRGGGTEAFF. CDR3 DNA: TGTGCCAGCAGTTTATTCCGGGGAGGAGGCACTGAAGCTTTCTTT.

The chain couples TRBV27 to TRBJ2-7; 8 nucleotides line up with TRBD2. The CDR3 runs to 16 residues. Germline assignment: CDR1 MNHEY and CDR2 SMNVEV (reference sequence). The V gene end was trimmed by 3 bases and the J gene end by 1 base; junction bases not matched to a gene: 8. The CDR3 region is CASSLGVAGHSYEQYF. DNA of the CDR3: TGTGCCAGCAGTTTGGGAGTAGCGGGACATTCCTACGAGCAGTACTTC.

The chain recombines TRBV7-9 with TRBJ2-7; possible D gene TRBD2, 6 bases. The germline CDR1 and CDR2 sequences are SEHNR and FQNEAQ (reference sequence). CDR3 length: 15 residues. CDR3 amino acids: CAAIPLIDGGDEQYF. In DNA, the CDR3 is TGTGCAGCAATTCCCCTAATTGACGGAGGGGACGAGCAGTACTTC. The complete variable domain, with remaining parts taken from reference TRBV7-9 and TRBJ2-7, reads DTGVSQNPRHKITKRGQNVTFRCDPISEHNRLYWYRQTLGQGPEFLTYFQNEAQLEKSRLLSDRFSAERPKGSFSTLEIQRTEQGDSAMYLCAAIPLIDGGDEQYFGPGTRLTVT.

The chain carries TRBV15 and TRBJ2-7, with D possibly TRBD1 on 7 matching bases. Per the germline V gene, CDR1 is LNHNV and CDR2 is YYDKDF (reference sequence). Trimming took 4 bases from V and 5 from J, leaving 15 bases between them. This CDR3 is 14 amino acids long. The DNA for the CDR3 is TGTGCCACCAGCACCCCCAGGGGGAGGAACGAGCAGTACTTC. It encodes CATSTPRGRNEQYF. Supplemented by reference TRBV15 and TRBJ2-7, the full variable domain reads DAMVIQNPRYQVTQFGKPVTLSCSQTLNHNVMYWYQQKSSQAPKLLFHYYDKDFNNEADTPDNFQSRRPNTSFCFLDIRSPGLGDTAMYLCATSTPRGRNEQYFGPGTRLTVT.

V is TRBV19 and J is TRBJ2-5; maybe TRBD2 (5 bases). CDR3 size: 16 residues. Germline CDR1 reads LNHDA; CDR2 reads SQIVND (reference sequence). V lost 8 bases and J lost 4, with 23 bases in between. CDR3 sequence: CASSPSWSGRVETQYF. In DNA, the CDR3 is TGTGCCAGTTCACCCTCGTGGTCCGGGCGGGTAGAGACCCAGTACTTC.

The V gene is TRBV5-1, the J gene TRBJ2-1, with 8 bases lining up with TRBD1. The germline gives CDR1 SGHRS, CDR2 YFSETQ. CDR3 length: 15 residues. V was pared by 5 bases and J by 3 bases, with 7 bases of the junction left unmatched. Here the CDR3 DNA reads TGCGCCAGCAGTTTCGACAGGGGCTTCTACAATGAGCAGTTCTTC. Amino acid sequence: CASSFDRGFYNEQFF. The whole variable domain, remainder taken from reference TRBV5-1 and TRBJ2-1, is KAGVTQTPRYLIKTRGQQVTLSCSPISGHRSVSWYQQTPGQGLQFLFEYFSETQRNKGNFPGRFSGRQFSNSRSEMNVSTLELGDSALYLCASSFDRGFYNEQFFGPGTRLTVL.

This chain links TRBV9 with TRBJ2-5; D may be TRBD1 (5 bases). Looked up from germline, CDR1 is SGDLS and CDR2 is YYNGEE. V was shortened by 4 bases and J by 4 bases, with 17 bases between the two germline ends. The CDR3 extends over 15 amino acids. The CDR3 protein is CASSSIIWGGETQYF. CDR3 in DNA: TGTGCCAGCAGCTCGATTATATGGGGCGGAGAGACCCAGTACTTC.

The DNA of the CDR3 is TGTGCCAGCAATCAGGGGGTGGGTGGCTACACCTTC. Translating gives CASNQGVGGYTF. The chain combines TRBV6-1 with TRBJ1-2; 7 positions agree with TRBD1. CDR3 length: 12 residues. The ends lost 7 bases at V and 7 bases at J; junction bases unmatched: 6. Germline CDR1 is MNHNS and CDR2 is SASEGT.

The chain couples TRBV30 to TRBJ2-5; the match to TRBD2 covers 7 bases. The CDR3 consists of 15 residues. After removal of 3 bases from V and 2 bases from J, the junction contained 9 bases not matched to a gene. CDR1 is GTSNPN and CDR2 is SVGIG in the germline V gene (reference sequence). The CDR3 DNA is TGTGCCTGGAGGTCCGGAGCGGGAAGTCAAGAGACCCAGTACTTC. Its translation is CAWRSGAGSQETQYF.

The V gene is TRBV2, the J gene TRBJ2-1; the match to TRBD2 covers 7 bases. This CDR3 contains 14 residues. Per germline, CDR1 SNHLY and CDR2 FYNNEI. Germline trimming cut 7 bases from V and 7 bases from J; bases unmatched to any gene: 10. The CDR3 loop reads CASMSSGISNEQFF. The DNA for the CDR3 is TGTGCCAGCATGTCGAGCGGGATTTCGAATGAGCAGTTCTTC.

The J gene is TRBJ2-7, the V gene TRBV11-2; D uncertain. V dropped 5 bases and J dropped 3 bases, with 8 bases sitting between them. The V gene's germline CDR1 is SGHAT and CDR2 FQNNGV. The CDR3 is 12 residues long. CDR3 protein: CASSRVNYEQYF. In DNA form, the CDR3 reads TGTGCCAGCAGCCGGGTCAACTACGAGCAGTACTTC.

This clone was seen a handful of times. The chain carries TRBV21-1 and TRBJ1-1. TRBV21-1 corresponds to a pseudogene. The CDR3 has 16 amino acids. The CDR3 loop reads CASSKREDVPNTEAFF. The CDR3 coding sequence is TGTGCCAGCAGCAAAAGGGAGGACGTTCCGAACACTGAAGCTTTCTTT.

The chain employs TRBV7-6 and TRBJ2-7, with D possibly matching TRBD1 (6 bases). Trimming left V 5 bases short and J 3 bases short, with 11 bases between. This CDR3 region has 13 residues. The germline gives CDR1 SGHVS, CDR2 FNYEAQ. The CDR3 coding sequence is TGTGCCAGCAGCCGCGGACAGAACTACGAGCAGTACTTC. It specifies CASSRGQNYEQYF.

There are a few counts of this clone. This chain links TRBV19 with TRBJ1-1; D not certain. Germline CDR1 reads LNHDA; CDR2 reads SQIVND (reference sequence). This CDR3 spans 13 amino acids. V lost 10 bases and J 3 bases, leaving 15 bases between the germline ends. CDR3 sequence: CATTGRVYTEAFF. CDR3 nucleotide sequence: TGTGCCACCACGGGAAGGGTGTACACTGAAGCTTTCTTT.

The genes are TRBV29-1 and TRBJ1-2, with D perhaps TRBD1 (6 bases). With 5 bases removed from V and 0 bases from J, the gap between germline ends came to 13 bases. The germline CDR1 and CDR2 sequences are SQVTM and ANQGSEA. There are 14 residues in the CDR3. The DNA for the CDR3 is TGCAGCGTTAGGACAGACTTAGCTAACTATGGCTACACCTTC. This encodes CSVRTDLANYGYTF.

This rearrangement joins TRBV5-1 to TRBJ1-2; D not certain. Germline V gives CDR1 SGHRS, CDR2 YFSETQ. Trimming shortened V by 0 bases and J by 4 bases, and 10 bases separated the two germline ends. This CDR3 is 14 amino acids long. The CDR3 sequence is CASSLGRGSYGYTF. CDR3 sequence (DNA): TGCGCCAGCAGCTTGGGACGGGGAAGCTATGGCTACACCTTC.

The CDR3 region is CASTEGLAGVGSYNEQFF. The DNA of the CDR3 is TGTGCCAGCACCGAAGGGCTAGCGGGAGTGGGCTCCTACAATGAGCAGTTCTTC. This rearrangement joins TRBV5-4 to TRBJ2-1; 10 nucleotides align to TRBD2. The germline gives CDR1 SGHNT, CDR2 YYREEE (reference sequence). The V gene end was trimmed by 6 bases and the J gene end by 0 bases; junction bases not matched to a gene: 12. This CDR3 has 18 amino acids.

This chain connects TRBV7-9 to TRBJ1-1; D might be TRBD1 (5 bases). Germline V gives CDR1 SEHNR, CDR2 FQNEAQ (reference sequence). There are 13 residues in the CDR3. V lost 2 bases to trimming and J lost 9 bases, with 13 bases between them. The CDR3 region is CASSLRQKTKAFF. DNA of the CDR3: TGTGCCAGCAGCTTACGACAGAAAACTAAAGCTTTCTTT.